Below are 19 T cell receptor beta chains sequenced from a single sample in a study of T-cell reconstitution after alpha-beta-depleted transplantation in children. Molecular barcoding with unique molecular identifiers was used for the TCRbeta library. TCRdb fed the PCR reads into MiXCR, producing one record per CDR3 protein. The table includes 450,000 to 600,000 distinct CDR3 sequences, about 17% detected once. Sequencing was performed on PBMCs from the stem cell graft donor, taken from the stem cell graft. These receptors were taken from a human donor who donated a stem cell graft to a child with acute lymphoblastic leukemia.

The chain employs TRBV5-6 and TRBJ2-1, with D unclear. Between the trimmed V and J ends, which lost 5 bases and 6 bases, there was a span of 12 bases. Germline assignment: CDR1 SGHDT and CDR2 YYEEEE. The CDR3 loop spans 13 amino acids. The CDR3 nucleotides read TGTGCCAGCAGTGGCCGAGTCCGCAATGAGCAGTTCTTC. Amino acid sequence: CASSGRVRNEQFF.

The rearrangement links TRBV27 to TRBJ2-4; 9 bases align to TRBD2. J gave up 7 bases and V 4 bases, and 8 bases lay outside the gene matches. This CDR3 comprises 15 residues. CDR1 and CDR2 from the germline V gene are MNHEY and SMNVEV (reference sequence). The CDR3, as DNA: TGTGCCAGCAGTTCATGGCTAGCGGGATTGAACATTCAGTACTTC. Translating gives CASSSWLAGLNIQYF.

The chain joins TRBV29-1 to TRBJ2-3; tentatively, D is TRBD2 (6 bases). V was shortened by 2 bases and J by 3 bases, with 12 bases between the two germline ends. Germline V gene data show CDR1 as SQVTM and CDR2 as ANQGSEA. The CDR3 sequence is 14 residues long. Here the CDR3 reads CSVEPGDGTDTQYF. CDR3 sequence (DNA): TGCAGCGTTGAACCGGGAGACGGGACAGATACGCAGTATTTT.

The chain uses TRBV5-1 and TRBJ1-4; 8 bases line up with TRBD1. Unmatched junction bases numbered 4, after V lost 5 bases and J lost 7 bases. The CDR3 totals 13 residues. CDR1 SGHRS and CDR2 YFSETQ come from the germline V gene. The CDR3 coding sequence is TGCGCCAGCAGGACAGGGGAAGGTGAAAAACTGTTTTTT. Its translation: CASRTGEGEKLFF.

The chain links TRBV12-3 or TRBV12-4 to TRBJ2-3; 9 bases fit TRBD2. The CDR3 has 21 residues. J was trimmed by 0 bases and V by 4 bases; bases with no gene match: 20. CDR3 coding DNA: TGTGCCAGCAGTTCCGGGGTAGCGGGAGTCCTAGGAGGAACTAGCACAGATACGCAGTATTTT. It specifies CASSSGVAGVLGGTSTDTQYF.

The rearrangement joins TRBV5-1 to TRBJ2-4; D is ambiguous. Per germline, CDR1 SGHRS and CDR2 YFSETQ. Trimming took 1 base from V and 2 from J, leaving 7 bases between them. The CDR3 length is 14 residues. In DNA form, the CDR3 reads TGCGCCAGCAGCTTGCTTGCGACCAAAAACATTCAGTACTTC. Translated, it gives CASSLLATKNIQYF.

J is TRBJ2-4 and V is TRBV29-1; TRBD1 matches at 10 bases. The CDR3 is 15 amino acids. V dropped 4 bases and J dropped 0; count of bases not matched to a gene: 3. Per germline, CDR1 SQVTM and CDR2 ANQGSEA. CDR3 sequence reads: CSVARDRGAKNIQYF. The CDR3 region has the DNA TGCAGCGTTGCCCGGGACAGGGGAGCCAAAAACATTCAGTACTTC.

The CDR3 region is CASSTPEIGPNTGELFF. The CDR3 bases are TGTGCCAGCAGTACCCCAGAGATAGGCCCGAACACCGGGGAGCTGTTTTTT. The chain uses TRBV27 and TRBJ2-2, with D hard to call. V was pared by 5 bases and J by 0 bases, with 16 bases between. CDR3 length: 17 amino acids. Germline CDR1 MNHEY, CDR2 SMNVEV (reference sequence).

About this clonotype itself: A much larger clone lies one base from this, so it may be a read error. The J gene is TRBJ2-6, the V gene TRBV5-1; D possibly uses TRBD1 or TRBD2 (5 bases each). Germline CDR1 reads SGHRS; CDR2 reads YFSETQ. This CDR3 contains 14 residues. V was clipped by 4 bases and J by 12 bases, with 17 bases between them. Here the CDR3 reads CASSAYRRIRVLTF. CDR3 coding DNA: TGCGCCAGCAGCGCGTACAGGAGGATCCGCGTCCTGACTTTC. Together with reference TRBV5-1 and TRBJ2-6, the CDR3 gives the full variable domain: KAGVTQTPRYLIKTRGQQVTLSCSPISGHRSVSWYQQTPGQGLQFLFEYFSETQRNKGNFPGRFSGRQFSNSRSEMNVSTLELGDSALYLCASSAYRRIRVLTFGAGSRLTVL.

The sample holds a few counts of this clonotype. The V call is TRBV29-1, the J call TRBJ2-3; the match to TRBD2 covers 7 bases. The CDR3 runs to 17 residues. The germline CDR1 and CDR2 sequences are SQVTM and ANQGSEA. Trimming took 2 bases from V and 4 from J; bases not matched to a gene: 15. CDR3 amino acids: CSVESPGEGGPSDTQYF. The CDR3 DNA reads as TGCAGCGTTGAATCCCCCGGGGAGGGAGGGCCATCAGATACGCAGTATTTT.

V and J are TRBV28 and TRBJ2-1; 12 positions match TRBD2. The CDR3 loop spans 17 amino acids. V gave up 2 bases and J gave up 5 bases; unmatched junction bases: 7. Germline V gene sequence: CDR1 MDHEN, CDR2 SYDVKM. The CDR3 is CASSLLGLAGPHNEQFF. As DNA, the CDR3 is TGTGCCAGCAGTTTACTTGGACTAGCGGGGCCCCACAATGAGCAGTTCTTC.

The V gene is TRBV27, the J gene TRBJ2-3; no reliable D call. Germline-derived CDR1 and CDR2 are MNHEY and SMNVEV (reference sequence). CDR3 size: 12 residues. Trimming left V 8 bases short and J 6 bases short, with 12 bases between. CDR3 nucleotides: TGTGCCAGCGGGTGGTCTGGGGATACGCAGTATTTT. This sequence encodes CASGWSGDTQYF.

This clonotype was picked up a small number of times. The genes are TRBV27 and TRBJ2-2; possibly TRBD2 for D (6 bases). The CDR3 spans 13 residues. Germline CDR1 reads MNHEY; CDR2 reads SMNVEV (reference sequence). The germline V and J ends were trimmed by 2 bases and 9 bases, with 10 bases remaining between them. The CDR3 DNA follows: TGTGCCAGCAGTTTAGGGGGAGGTTGGGAGCTGTTTTTT. Protein: CASSLGGGWELFF.

The rearrangement joins TRBV27 to TRBJ2-7; D not certain. The V gene's germline CDR1 is MNHEY and CDR2 SMNVEV (reference sequence). The V gene lost 2 bases and the J gene lost 0 bases, with 8 bases spanning the gap. The CDR3 extends over 14 amino acids. The CDR3 coding sequence is TGTGCCAGCAGTTTACGGCAGACCTCCTACGAGCAGTACTTC. Its translation is CASSLRQTSYEQYF.

This clonotype was seen more than once but under ten times. Compared with germline, one end of the junction differs, possibly owing to a read error. The chain uses TRBV7-3 and TRBJ2-7; D possibly corresponds to TRBD2 (5 bases). The germline gives CDR1 SGHTA, CDR2 FQGTGA. This CDR3 comprises 16 residues. In DNA form, the CDR3 reads TGTGCCAGCAGTTTAATTAGAGGGAGTTGTAAGTACGAGCAGTACTTC. Protein sequence: CASSLIRGSCKYEQYF. Complete variable domain (other parts from reference TRBV7-3 and TRBJ2-7): GAGVSQTPSNKVTEKGKYVELRCDPISGHTALYWYRQSLGQGPEFLIYFQGTGAADDSGLPNDRFFAVRPEGSVSTLKIQRTERGDSAVYLCASSLIRGSCKYEQYFGPGTRLTVT.

This clonotype was seen a handful of times. The genes are TRBV7-9 and TRBJ2-1; 7 bases map to TRBD1. The CDR3 totals 12 residues. CDR1 and CDR2 from the germline V gene are SEHNR and FQNEAQ (reference sequence). The trim removed 4 bases at V and 13 bases at J, leaving 7 bases unmatched. CDR3 residues: CASSSLEGAQFF. CDR3 DNA sequence: TGTGCCAGCAGCTCCCTCGAGGGGGCACAGTTCTTC.

A few counts support this clonotype. The chain couples TRBV20-1 to TRBJ2-7, with 11 positions matching TRBD2. The trim removed 6 bases at V and 3 bases at J, leaving 7 bases unmatched. The CDR3 covers 14 residues. Germline CDR1 and CDR2: DFQATT and SNEGSKA (reference sequence). CDR3 in amino acids: CSAPTSGGNYEQYF. The CDR3 DNA follows: TGCAGTGCACCAACTAGCGGGGGCAACTACGAGCAGTACTTC.

On this clonotype: The junction departs from the called germline gene at one end, perhaps through a read error. V is TRBV6-5 and J is TRBJ1-2; TRBD1 matches at 10 bases. In germline, CDR1 is MNHEY, CDR2 SVGAGI. The CDR3 has 16 amino acids. The CDR3 sequence is CASSFGQGVSNCGYTF. The CDR3, as DNA: TGTGCCAGCAGTTTCGGACAGGGGGTCTCGAACTGTGGCTACACCTTC.

This chain joins TRBV6-5 and TRBJ2-3; no reliable D call. CDR1 and CDR2 (germline): MNHEY, SVGAGI. The ends were cut back, 3 bases at V and 6 bases at J, with 16 bases in the middle. This CDR3 region has 15 residues. The CDR3 nucleotides are TGTGCCAGCAGTTATCTGAGCGCGGCTTTCGATACGCAGTATTTT. This translates into CASSYLSAAFDTQYF.